Listed below are T cell receptor beta chains from one sample, sequenced in a study of response to subunit inactivated influenza vaccine. TCRdb used MiXCR to reprocess the RT-PCR reads, holding one entry per CDR3 protein. The sample has about 620,000 distinct CDR3 sequences; roughly 10% are singletons. These sequences were also reported in another study, on T cells expressing NK-cell markers.

Sequencing was performed on PBMCs from blood, taken on the day of vaccination. The origin of the receptors is a man aged 45-65 years who received an inactivated influenza vaccine. Both conserved end residues are part of each CDR3. Fields, in order: J gene, V gene, clone size, D gene, CDR3 DNA, CDR3 protein. D genes are given only for firm matches. Only some rows state a clone size, as once, few, many or a class for expanded clones.

J gene: TRBJ1-1
V gene: TRBV4-1
clone size: NA
D gene: NA
CDR3 DNA: TGCGCCAGCAGCCAAGTCGGGGAAGAAGGGACTGAAGCTTTCTTT
CDR3 protein: CASSQVGEEGTEAFF

J gene: TRBJ2-5
V gene: TRBV7-9
clone size: NA
D gene: TRBD1
CDR3 DNA: TGTGCCAGCAGCTGGACAGGGGACCCAAGAGAGACCCAGTACTTC
CDR3 protein: CASSWTGDPRETQYF

J gene: TRBJ1-1
V gene: TRBV18
clone size: many
D gene: NA
CDR3 DNA: TGTGCCAGCTCACCATGGGGAACTGAAGCTTTCTTT
CDR3 protein: CASSPWGTEAFF

J gene: TRBJ2-1
V gene: TRBV7-2
clone size: NA
D gene: TRBD2
CDR3 DNA: TGTGCCAGCAGCTTAGCTAGCGGGGGGAGCAATGAGCAGTTCTTC
CDR3 protein: CASSLASGGSNEQFF

J gene: TRBJ1-5
V gene: TRBV9
clone size: many
D gene: NA
CDR3 DNA: TGTGCCAGCAGTCCAGGGGATAGCAATCAGCCCCAGCATTTT
CDR3 protein: CASSPGDSNQPQHF

J gene: TRBJ1-2
V gene: TRBV2
clone size: NA
D gene: NA
CDR3 DNA: TGTGCCAGCACATTGGTCGCGACACTCTACACCTTC
CDR3 protein: CASTLVATLYTF

J gene: TRBJ1-5
V gene: TRBV6-2/TRBV6-3
clone size: NA
D gene: NA
CDR3 DNA: TGTGCCAGCAGTAAGATATGGGACAGCAATCAGCCCCAGCATTTT
CDR3 protein: CASSKIWDSNQPQHF

J gene: TRBJ1-2
V gene: TRBV7-9
clone size: few
D gene: NA
CDR3 DNA: TGTGCCAGCAGCTTGCTTTTAATGACGAACTATGGCTACACCTTC
CDR3 protein: CASSLLLMTNYGYTF

J gene: TRBJ2-3
V gene: TRBV20-1
clone size: many
D gene: TRBD1
CDR3 DNA: TGCAGTGCTAGAGCACCGGGACAGGGGATTTATACGCAGTATTTT
CDR3 protein: CSARAPGQGIYTQYF

J gene: TRBJ2-7
V gene: TRBV20-1
clone size: NA
D gene: NA
CDR3 DNA: TGCAGTGCCAACTACGAGCAGTACTTC
CDR3 protein: CSANYEQYF

J gene: TRBJ1-2
V gene: TRBV6-5
clone size: NA
D gene: TRBD1
CDR3 DNA: TGTGCCAGCAGTTACAGCCCAGCAGGGGGTTTGTATGGCTACACCTTC
CDR3 protein: CASSYSPAGGLYGYTF

J gene: TRBJ2-7
V gene: TRBV20-1
clone size: few
D gene: TRBD2
CDR3 DNA: TGCAGCTTAGGACTAGCACCCTACGAGCAGTACTTC
CDR3 protein: CSLGLAPYEQYF

J gene: TRBJ2-3
V gene: TRBV5-1
clone size: few
D gene: NA
CDR3 DNA: TGCGCCAGCAGCTTGGCCCCTAGCGCTTCTAGCACAGATACGCAGTATTTT
CDR3 protein: CASSLAPSASSTDTQYF

J gene: TRBJ2-3
V gene: TRBV5-1
clone size: many
D gene: TRBD2
CDR3 DNA: TGCGCCAGCAGCTTGGAAGGGGGGCTAGCGGGACGCACAGATACGCAGTATTTT
CDR3 protein: CASSLEGGLAGRTDTQYF

J gene: TRBJ2-3
V gene: TRBV21-1
clone size: NA
D gene: NA
CDR3 DNA: TGTGCCAGCAGCAAAGTCAAAAGGCACAGGCCCCCGCTTACTAGCACAGATACGCAGTATTTT
CDR3 protein: CASSKVKRHRPPLTSTDTQYF

J gene: TRBJ2-7
V gene: TRBV18
clone size: NA
D gene: TRBD2
CDR3 DNA: TGTGCCAGCTCACCACTAGCGGGGGTCCGGTACGAGCAGTACTTC
CDR3 protein: CASSPLAGVRYEQYF

J gene: TRBJ2-1
V gene: TRBV19
clone size: NA
D gene: TRBD2
CDR3 DNA: TGTGCCAGTAGACCACCCGGGACTAGCGGGGGAAACAATGAGCAGTTCTTC
CDR3 protein: CASRPPGTSGGNNEQFF

J gene: TRBJ1-2
V gene: TRBV30
clone size: few
D gene: NA
CDR3 DNA: TGTGCCTGGAGACCGGGACCTACTAACTATGGCTACACCTTC
CDR3 protein: CAWRPGPTNYGYTF

J gene: TRBJ2-2
V gene: TRBV4-3
clone size: few
D gene: NA
CDR3 DNA: TGCGCCAGCAGCCAAATGGGCCTAGCGCCGAACACCGGGGAGCTGTTTTTT
CDR3 protein: CASSQMGLAPNTGELFF

J gene: TRBJ2-1
V gene: TRBV11-2
clone size: NA
D gene: TRBD2
CDR3 DNA: TGTGCCAGCAGATCGCTAGCGGGATCCTACAATGAGCAGTTCTTC
CDR3 protein: CASRSLAGSYNEQFF

J gene: TRBJ2-5
V gene: TRBV6-2/TRBV6-3
clone size: few
D gene: TRBD2
CDR3 DNA: TGTGCCAGCACCGACCAGCGGGGGGGCAGGGAGACCCAGTACTTC
CDR3 protein: CASTDQRGGRETQYF

J gene: TRBJ1-5
V gene: TRBV20-1
clone size: NA
D gene: NA
CDR3 DNA: TGCAGTGCTACCCAGGGACGGAGTGATAGCAATCAGCCCCAGCATTTT
CDR3 protein: CSATQGRSDSNQPQHF

J gene: TRBJ1-2
V gene: TRBV7-2
clone size: NA
D gene: NA
CDR3 DNA: TGTGCCAGCAGCTTAGACACAGAGGGGACGGGCTATGGCTACACCTTC
CDR3 protein: CASSLDTEGTGYGYTF

J gene: TRBJ2-6
V gene: TRBV18
clone size: few
D gene: NA
CDR3 DNA: TGTGCCAGCTCACCAATGGAAGGGCTTGGGGCCAACGTCCTGACTTTC
CDR3 protein: CASSPMEGLGANVLTF

J gene: TRBJ2-3
V gene: TRBV7-3
clone size: NA
D gene: NA
CDR3 DNA: TGTGCCAGCAGCTTAATCGGGGGACAGTCAGATACGCAGTATTTT
CDR3 protein: CASSLIGGQSDTQYF

J gene: TRBJ2-5
V gene: TRBV24-1
clone size: few
D gene: NA
CDR3 DNA: TGTGCCACCAGTGATTGGCGTCAGGGTCAAGAGACCCAGTACTTC
CDR3 protein: CATSDWRQGQETQYF

J gene: TRBJ2-4
V gene: TRBV5-1
clone size: few
D gene: NA
CDR3 DNA: TGCGCCAGCAGCTTGGCTGGAGATATCAGCATTCAGTACTTC
CDR3 protein: CASSLAGDISIQYF

J gene: TRBJ1-1
V gene: TRBV5-1
clone size: many
D gene: TRBD1
CDR3 DNA: TGCGCCAGCAGCTTGGCTAGGACAGGGGCGACTGAAGCTTTCTTT
CDR3 protein: CASSLARTGATEAFF

J gene: TRBJ2-5
V gene: TRBV29-1
clone size: NA
D gene: NA
CDR3 DNA: TGCAGCGTTGTTAGTCGGTGGCTAGAGACCCAGTACTTC
CDR3 protein: CSVVSRWLETQYF

J gene: TRBJ2-7
V gene: TRBV19
clone size: many
D gene: TRBD2
CDR3 DNA: TGTGCCAGTAGTACGGGGACTAGCGCGAGCTCCTACGAGCAGTACTTC
CDR3 protein: CASSTGTSASSYEQYF

J gene: TRBJ2-7
V gene: TRBV4-2
clone size: once
D gene: NA
CDR3 DNA: TGTGCTAGCAGCCAAGATTATACGGCACCTTCCTACGAGCAGTACTTC
CDR3 protein: CASSQDYTAPSYEQYF